The sequence of this T cell receptor beta chain was determined in a study of cytomegalovirus exposure and HLA in healthy donors. Overall study context: Researchers found that roughly 77% of about 400 genotyped donors fell within the Caucasian-associated ancestry cluster.

PCR was performed using 60 Vbeta and 13 Jbeta primers. Libraries were prepared by immunoSEQ multiplex PCR; TCRdb keeps only in-frame clonotypes and omits some of them. The data contain about 160,000 clones, 70% to 80% of them seen just once; the ten biggest clones take up 1.5% to 1.7%. Deletions cut 4 bases from V and 9 bases from J, with 17 bases between. This CDR3 has 14 residues. The germline CDR1 and CDR2 sequences are SGHRS and YFSETQ. The clonotype was recovered from a middle-aged man in good health and CMV-seronegative. The sequenced sample consisted of PBMCs. The rearrangement links TRBV5-1 to TRBJ1-5, with D tentatively TRBD1 (5 bases). The CDR3 DNA is TGCGCCAGCAGCCCCGGGACTGAAAGAGGGCCCCAGCATTTT. Translating gives CASSPGTERGPQHF.